Given below is one T cell receptor (beta chain) in context. This CDR3 spans 12 amino acids. Germline loops: CDR1 MNHEY, CDR2 SMNVEV (reference sequence). V was pared by 6 bases and J by 2 bases, with 8 bases between. Using immunoSEQ multiplex PCR, the repertoire was profiled, and TCRdb retains in-frame clones only, with some absent. The data hold tens of thousands of clones, with about 91% observed a single time. This specimen comes from a study of technical replicates of blood from four donors. The gene calls are TRBV27 and TRBJ2-7, with D tentatively TRBD1 (6 bases). This receptor was taken from a human donor in good health. Sequenced input: T cells isolated from PBMCs. Written as DNA, the CDR3 is TGTGCCAGCAGCCGGGACACCTACGAGCAGTACTTC. The encoded protein is CASSRDTYEQYF.